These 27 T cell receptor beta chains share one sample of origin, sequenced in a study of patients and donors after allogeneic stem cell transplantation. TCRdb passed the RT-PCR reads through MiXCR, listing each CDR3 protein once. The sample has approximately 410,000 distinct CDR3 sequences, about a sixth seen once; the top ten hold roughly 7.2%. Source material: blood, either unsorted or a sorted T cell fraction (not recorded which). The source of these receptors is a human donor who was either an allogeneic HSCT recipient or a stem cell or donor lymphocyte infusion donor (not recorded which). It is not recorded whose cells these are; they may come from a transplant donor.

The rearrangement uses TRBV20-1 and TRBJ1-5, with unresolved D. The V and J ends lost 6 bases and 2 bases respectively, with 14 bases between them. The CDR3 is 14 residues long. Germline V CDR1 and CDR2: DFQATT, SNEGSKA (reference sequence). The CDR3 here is CSALGRNGNQPQHF. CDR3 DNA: TGCAGTGCCCTAGGGAGGAATGGCAATCAGCCCCAGCATTTT.

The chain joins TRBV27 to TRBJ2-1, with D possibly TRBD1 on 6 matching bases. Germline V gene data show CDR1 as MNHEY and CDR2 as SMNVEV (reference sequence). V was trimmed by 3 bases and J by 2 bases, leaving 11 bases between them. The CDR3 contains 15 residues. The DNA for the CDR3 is TGTGCCAGCAGTTTCCAGGGGCCCCCCTACAATGAGCAGTTCTTC. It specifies CASSFQGPPYNEQFF.

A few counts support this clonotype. CDR3 residues: CAWDSGRGYNEQFF. The CDR3 bases are TGTGCCTGGGATAGCGGGAGAGGCTACAATGAGCAGTTCTTC. V and J are TRBV30 and TRBJ2-1; 9 positions agree with TRBD2. The CDR3 length is 14 residues. Losses at the gene ends were 5 bases for V and 3 bases for J; bases not matched to a gene: 5. Germline CDR1 and CDR2: GTSNPN and SVGIG (reference sequence).

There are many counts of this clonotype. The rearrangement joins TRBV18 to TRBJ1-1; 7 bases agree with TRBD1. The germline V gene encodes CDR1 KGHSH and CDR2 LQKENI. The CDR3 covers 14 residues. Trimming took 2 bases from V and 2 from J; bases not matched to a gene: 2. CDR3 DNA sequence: TGTGCCAGCTCACCAACAGGGGTTAACACTGAAGCTTTCTTT. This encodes CASSPTGVNTEAFF.

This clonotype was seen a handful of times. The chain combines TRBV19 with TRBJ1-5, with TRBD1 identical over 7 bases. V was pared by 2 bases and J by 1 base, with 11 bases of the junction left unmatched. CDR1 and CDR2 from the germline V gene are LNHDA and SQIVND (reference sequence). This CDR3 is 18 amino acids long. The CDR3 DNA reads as TGTGCCAGTAGTATAAAAGGGACAGCCCCGGGGAGCAATCAGCCCCAGCATTTT. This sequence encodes CASSIKGTAPGSNQPQHF.

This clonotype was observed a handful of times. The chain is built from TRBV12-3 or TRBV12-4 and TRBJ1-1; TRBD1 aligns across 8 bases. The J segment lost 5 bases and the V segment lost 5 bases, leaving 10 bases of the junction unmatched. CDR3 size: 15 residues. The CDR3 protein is CASSLQGVRGTEAFF. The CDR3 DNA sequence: TGTGCCAGCAGTCTACAGGGGGTTCGGGGTACTGAAGCTTTCTTT.

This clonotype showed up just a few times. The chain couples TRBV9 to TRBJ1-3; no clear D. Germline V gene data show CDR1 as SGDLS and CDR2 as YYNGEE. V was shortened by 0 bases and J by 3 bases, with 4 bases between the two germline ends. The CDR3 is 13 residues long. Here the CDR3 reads CASSVEYGNTIYF. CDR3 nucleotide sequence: TGTGCCAGCAGCGTAGAATATGGAAACACCATATATTTT.

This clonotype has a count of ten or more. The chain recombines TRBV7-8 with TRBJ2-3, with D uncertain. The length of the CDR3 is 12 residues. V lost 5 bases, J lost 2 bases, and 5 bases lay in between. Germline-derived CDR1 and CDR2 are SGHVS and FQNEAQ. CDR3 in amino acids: CASSPYTDTQYF. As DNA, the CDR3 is TGTGCCAGCAGCCCATACACAGATACGCAGTATTTT.

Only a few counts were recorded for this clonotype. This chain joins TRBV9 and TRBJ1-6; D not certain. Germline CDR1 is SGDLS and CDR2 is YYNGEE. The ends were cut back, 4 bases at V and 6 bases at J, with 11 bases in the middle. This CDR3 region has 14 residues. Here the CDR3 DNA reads TGTGCCAGCAGCACCCGAACGGGTAATTCACCCCTCCACTTT. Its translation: CASSTRTGNSPLHF.

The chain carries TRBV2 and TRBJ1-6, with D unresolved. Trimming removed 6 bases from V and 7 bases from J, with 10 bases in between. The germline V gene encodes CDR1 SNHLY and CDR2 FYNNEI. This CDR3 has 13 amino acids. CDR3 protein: CASRREENSPLHF. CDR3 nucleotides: TGTGCCAGCAGGCGAGAGGAAAATTCACCCCTCCACTTT.

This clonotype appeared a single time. CDR3 loop: CASSDRHRPTYEQYF. CDR3 bases: TGTGCCAGCAGTGACCGGCACAGACCAACCTACGAGCAGTACTTC. The chain has TRBV6-1 and TRBJ2-7; no clear D. Germline V lookup: CDR1 MNHNS, CDR2 SASEGT. The CDR3 runs to 15 residues. V was clipped by 3 bases and J by 2 bases, with 14 bases between them.

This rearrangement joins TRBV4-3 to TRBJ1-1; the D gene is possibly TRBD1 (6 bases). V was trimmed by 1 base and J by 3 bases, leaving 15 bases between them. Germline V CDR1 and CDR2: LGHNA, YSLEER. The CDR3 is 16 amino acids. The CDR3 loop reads CASSQGSGRGYTEAFF. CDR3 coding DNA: TGCGCCAGCAGCCAAGGATCCGGCAGGGGATACACTGAAGCTTTCTTT.

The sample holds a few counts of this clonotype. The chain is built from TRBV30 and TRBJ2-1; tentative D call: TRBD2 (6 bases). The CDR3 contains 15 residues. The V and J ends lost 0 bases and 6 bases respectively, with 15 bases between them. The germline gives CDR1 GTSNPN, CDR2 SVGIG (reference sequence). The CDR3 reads CAWSVEGGYPNEQFF. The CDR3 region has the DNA TGTGCCTGGAGTGTGGAGGGTGGATACCCCAATGAGCAGTTCTTC.

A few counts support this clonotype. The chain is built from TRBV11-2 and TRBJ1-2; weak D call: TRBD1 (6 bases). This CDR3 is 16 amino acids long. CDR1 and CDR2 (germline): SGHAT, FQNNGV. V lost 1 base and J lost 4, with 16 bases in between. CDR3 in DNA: TGTGCCAGCAGCTTAGCCTTCCGGGGGCTAGGCTATGGCTACACCTTC. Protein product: CASSLAFRGLGYGYTF. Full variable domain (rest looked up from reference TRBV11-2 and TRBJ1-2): EAGVAQSPRYKIIEKRQSVAFWCNPISGHATLYWYQQILGQGPKLLIQFQNNGVVDDSQLPKDRFSAERLKGVDSTLKIQPAKLEDSAVYLCASSLAFRGLGYGYTFGSGTRLTVV.

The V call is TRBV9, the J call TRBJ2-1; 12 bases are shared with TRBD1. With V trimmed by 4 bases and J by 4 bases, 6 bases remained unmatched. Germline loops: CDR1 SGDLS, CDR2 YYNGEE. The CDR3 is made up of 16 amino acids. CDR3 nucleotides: TGTGCCAGCAGCCTGAGGGACAGGGGGCTTTACAATGAGCAGTTCTTC. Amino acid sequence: CASSLRDRGLYNEQFF.

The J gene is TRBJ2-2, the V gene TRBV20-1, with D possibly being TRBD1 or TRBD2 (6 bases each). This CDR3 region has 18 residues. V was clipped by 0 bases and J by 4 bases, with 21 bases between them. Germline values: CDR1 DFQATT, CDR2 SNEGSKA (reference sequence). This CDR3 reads CSARESAGQWSLTGELFF. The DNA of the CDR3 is TGCAGTGCTAGAGAGTCGGCGGGACAATGGTCGCTCACCGGGGAGCTGTTTTTT.

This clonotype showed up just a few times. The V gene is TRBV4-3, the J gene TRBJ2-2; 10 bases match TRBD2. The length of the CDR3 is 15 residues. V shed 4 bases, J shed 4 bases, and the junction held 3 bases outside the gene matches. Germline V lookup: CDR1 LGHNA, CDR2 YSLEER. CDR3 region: CASSRSGGATGELFF. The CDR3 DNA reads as TGCGCCAGCAGCCGAAGCGGGGGGGCCACCGGGGAGCTGTTTTTT.

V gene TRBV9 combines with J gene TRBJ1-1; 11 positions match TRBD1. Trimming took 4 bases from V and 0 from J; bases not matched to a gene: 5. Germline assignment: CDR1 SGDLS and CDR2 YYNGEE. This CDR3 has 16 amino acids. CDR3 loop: CASSPRTGGMNTEAFF. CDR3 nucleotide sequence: TGTGCCAGCAGCCCACGGACAGGGGGCATGAACACTGAAGCTTTCTTT. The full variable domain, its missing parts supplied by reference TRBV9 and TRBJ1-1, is DSGVTQTPKHLITATGQRVTLRCSPRSGDLSVYWYQQSLDQGLQFLIQYYNGEERAKGNILERFSAQQFPDLHSELNLSSLELGDSALYFCASSPRTGGMNTEAFFGQGTRLTVV.

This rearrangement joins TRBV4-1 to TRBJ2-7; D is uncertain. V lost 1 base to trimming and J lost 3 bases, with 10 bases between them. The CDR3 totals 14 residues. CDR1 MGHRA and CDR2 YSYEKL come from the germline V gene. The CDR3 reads CASSQVETGYEQYF. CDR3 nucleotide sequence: TGCGCCAGCAGCCAAGTGGAAACGGGCTACGAGCAGTACTTC.

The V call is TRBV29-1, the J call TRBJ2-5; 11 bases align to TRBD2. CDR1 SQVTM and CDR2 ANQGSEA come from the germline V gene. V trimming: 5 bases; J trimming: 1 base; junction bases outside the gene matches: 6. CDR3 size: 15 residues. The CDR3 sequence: CSVPGTSGSQETQYF. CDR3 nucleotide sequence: TGCAGCGTTCCAGGGACTAGCGGCTCCCAAGAGACCCAGTACTTC.

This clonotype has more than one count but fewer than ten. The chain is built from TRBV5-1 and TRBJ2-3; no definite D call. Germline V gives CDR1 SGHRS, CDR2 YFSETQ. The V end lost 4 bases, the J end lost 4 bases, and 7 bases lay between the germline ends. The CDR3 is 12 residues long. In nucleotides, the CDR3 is TGCGCCAGCAGCCCCTTTCCAGATACGCAGTATTTT. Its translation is CASSPFPDTQYF.

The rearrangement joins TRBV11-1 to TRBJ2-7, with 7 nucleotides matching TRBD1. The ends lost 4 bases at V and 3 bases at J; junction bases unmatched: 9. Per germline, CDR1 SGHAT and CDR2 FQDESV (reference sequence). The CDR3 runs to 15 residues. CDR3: CASSSLLGQNYEQYF. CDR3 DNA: TGTGCCAGCAGCTCGCTGCTGGGACAGAACTACGAGCAGTACTTC.

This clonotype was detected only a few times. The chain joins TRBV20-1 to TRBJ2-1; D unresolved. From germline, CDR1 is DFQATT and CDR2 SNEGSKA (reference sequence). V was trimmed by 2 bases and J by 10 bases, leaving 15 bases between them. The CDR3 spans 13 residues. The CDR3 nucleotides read TGCAGTGCTAGACGCCAAACCGTGGCAGAGCAGTTCTTC. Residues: CSARRQTVAEQFF.

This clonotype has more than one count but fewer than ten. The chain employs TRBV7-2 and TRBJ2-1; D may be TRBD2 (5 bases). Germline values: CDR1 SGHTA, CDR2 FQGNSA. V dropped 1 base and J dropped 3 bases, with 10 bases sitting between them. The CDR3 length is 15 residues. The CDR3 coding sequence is TGTGCCAGCAGCTTAGATGGACTGCACTACAATGAGCAGTTCTTC. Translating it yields CASSLDGLHYNEQFF.

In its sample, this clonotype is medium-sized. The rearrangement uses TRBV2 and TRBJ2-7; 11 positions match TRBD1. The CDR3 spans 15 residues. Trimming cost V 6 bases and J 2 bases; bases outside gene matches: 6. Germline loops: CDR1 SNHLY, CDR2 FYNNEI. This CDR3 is CASSLGQGVPYEQYF. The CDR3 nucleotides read TGTGCCAGCAGCCTGGGACAGGGGGTCCCCTACGAGCAGTACTTC.

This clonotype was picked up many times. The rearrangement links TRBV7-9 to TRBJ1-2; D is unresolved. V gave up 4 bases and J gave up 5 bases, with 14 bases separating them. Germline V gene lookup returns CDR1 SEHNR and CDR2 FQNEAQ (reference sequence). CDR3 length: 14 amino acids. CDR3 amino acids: CASSSSAVTYGYTF. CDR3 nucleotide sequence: TGTGCCAGCAGCTCCAGTGCAGTGACATATGGCTACACCTTC.

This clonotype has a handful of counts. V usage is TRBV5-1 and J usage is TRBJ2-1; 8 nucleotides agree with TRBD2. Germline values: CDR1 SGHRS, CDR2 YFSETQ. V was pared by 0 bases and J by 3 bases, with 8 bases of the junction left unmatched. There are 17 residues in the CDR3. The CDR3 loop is CASSLEETSGDYNEQFF. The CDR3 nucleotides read TGCGCCAGCAGCTTGGAAGAAACTAGCGGCGACTACAATGAGCAGTTCTTC.